The 24 T cell receptor beta chains listed next were all sequenced from one sample in a study of radiation and T cells in renal cell carcinoma. The repertoire was sequenced with immunoSEQ multiplex PCR; TCRdb's copy has only in-frame clones and lacks some. Of 160,000 or so clones listed, approximately 90% were seen once; the top ten hold roughly 13%. Time point given: blood 2 weeks post-SBRT. Sample treatment: 15 Gy SBRT to primary tumor, nephrectomy 4 weeks later. The source material was blood, sampled from a patient whose treatment included radiotherapy and nephrectomy. The receptors come from a woman between 50 and 59 years old with renal cell carcinoma.

The gene calls are TRBV6-6 and TRBJ1-1; tentative D call: TRBD1 (6 bases). Trimming pared 5 bases from V and 6 bases from J, leaving 10 bases between. The germline V gene has CDR1 MNHNY and CDR2 SVGAGI (reference sequence). This CDR3 has 12 residues. CDR3 sequence: CASSRGGPEAFF. Written as DNA, the CDR3 is TGTGCCAGCAGTAGGGGGGGCCCTGAAGCTTTCTTT.

The J gene is TRBJ2-5, the V gene TRBV2, with 11 bases identical to TRBD2. The CDR3 has 16 residues. The V gene's germline CDR1 is SNHLY and CDR2 FYNNEI. V shed 5 bases and J 3 bases; nucleotides not matched to a gene: 8. The CDR3 is CASSKLRLAGKETQYF. The CDR3 DNA is TGTGCCAGCAGTAAGCTACGACTAGCGGGGAAAGAGACCCAGTACTTC.

The chain couples TRBV7-2 to TRBJ2-1; D remains ambiguous. CDR1 and CDR2 (germline): SGHTA, FQGNSA. This CDR3 region has 12 residues. V gave up 1 base and J gave up 8 bases, with 6 bases separating them. The CDR3 spells CASSLGVYEQFF. In DNA form, the CDR3 reads TGTGCCAGCAGCTTAGGGGTATATGAGCAGTTCTTC.

The V and J genes are TRBV7-9 and TRBJ2-6; 15 nucleotides agree with TRBD2. The V gene's germline CDR1 is SEHNR and CDR2 FQNEAQ (reference sequence). The CDR3 length is 19 residues. With 2 bases clipped from V and 4 bases from J, the junction kept 6 bases outside the gene matches. CDR3 DNA sequence: TGTGCCAGCAGCTTAAGGACTAGCGGGGGGGCCAACGGGGCCAACGTCCTGACTTTC. Residues: CASSLRTSGGANGANVLTF.

This chain uses TRBV7-9 with TRBJ2-3; 8 nucleotides align to TRBD2. The germline gives CDR1 SEHNR, CDR2 FQNEAQ (reference sequence). The CDR3 runs to 15 residues. Losses at the gene ends were 6 bases for V and 2 bases for J; bases not matched to a gene: 7. CDR3 bases: TGTGCCAGCAGTTCGAGCGGGGGCTACACAGATACGCAGTATTTT. Its translation: CASSSSGGYTDTQYF.

The chain uses TRBV6-6 and TRBJ1-6, with D perhaps matching TRBD1 (5 bases). The CDR3 length is 12 residues. V was cut by 2 bases and J by 12 bases, with 8 bases left in between. The germline gives CDR1 MNHNY, CDR2 SVGAGI (reference sequence). The chain's CDR3 is CASSYPREPLHF. For the CDR3, the DNA is TGTGCCAGCAGTTACCCCAGGGAACCCCTCCACTTT.

The chain links TRBV2 to TRBJ1-4; perhaps TRBD1 as D (5 bases). CDR1 and CDR2 from the germline V gene are SNHLY and FYNNEI. The CDR3 length is 14 residues. Trimming cost V 3 bases and J 8 bases, with 13 bases left between them. The CDR3 DNA is TGTGCCAGCAGTGACAGGGTCGTACGGGAAAAACTGTTTTTT. Translating it yields CASSDRVVREKLFF.

In DNA, the CDR3 is TGTGCCAGCAGCGGGACAGGGGATTGGTACTATGGCTACACCTTC. This sequence encodes CASSGTGDWYYGYTF. The chain recombines TRBV25-1 with TRBJ1-2; 10 bases align to TRBD1. CDR1 and CDR2 from the germline V gene are MGHDK and SYGVNS. CDR3 length equals 15 residues. With 6 bases clipped from V and 3 bases from J, the junction kept 7 bases outside the gene matches.

With respect to this clone: Sequence at one end of the junction differs from germline and may be a read error. The V call is TRBV7-7, the J call TRBJ2-7; 9 nucleotides align to TRBD1. CDR1 and CDR2 from the germline V gene are SSHAT and FNYEAQ (reference sequence). This CDR3 comprises 14 residues. The CDR3 loop reads CASSPGTGPYEQYF. The CDR3 DNA is TGTGCTAGCAGCCCCGGGACAGGGCCCTACGAGCAGTACTTC.

This sequence joins TRBV4-1 and TRBJ2-7; no reliable D call. Trimming took 0 bases from V and 2 from J, leaving 8 bases between them. This CDR3 is built from 14 residues. Germline lookup yields CDR1 MGHRA and CDR2 YSYEKL. The DNA of the CDR3 is TGCGCCAGCAGCCAAGATCGCCCCCCCTACGAGCAGTACTTC. It yields the protein CASSQDRPPYEQYF.

The CDR3 nucleotides read TGCGCCAGCAGCTTGGCGGCAGGGCAAGAGACCCAGTACTTC. It is translated as CASSLAAGQETQYF. The chain has TRBV5-1 and TRBJ2-5; D is possibly TRBD1 (5 bases). V was clipped by 0 bases and J by 2 bases, with 8 bases between them. CDR3 length: 14 residues. Germline V gene lookup returns CDR1 SGHRS and CDR2 YFSETQ.

Worth noting for this clone: One end of the junction does not line up with germline, which may come from a read error. The chain employs TRBV19 and TRBJ2-7; 8 bases line up with TRBD2. Germline V gene sequence: CDR1 LNHDA, CDR2 SQIVND (reference sequence). The CDR3 consists of 13 residues. CDR3 protein: CASSTQSGTRPTF. The CDR3 bases are TGTGCCAGTAGTACCCAATCCGGGACTAGACCAACCTTC.

The chain uses TRBV5-1 and TRBJ1-2; 10 positions match TRBD1. V shed 1 base and J 8 bases; nucleotides not matched to a gene: 5. CDR3 length equals 14 residues. CDR1 and CDR2 from the germline V gene are SGHRS and YFSETQ. The CDR3 nucleotides are TGCGCCAGCAGCTTGTATGGGACAGGGGACGGCTACACCTTC. It is translated as CASSLYGTGDGYTF.

The J gene is TRBJ1-2, the V gene TRBV30; 9 bases are shared with TRBD1. The CDR3 consists of 14 residues. The V gene end was trimmed by 2 bases and the J gene end by 2 bases; junction bases not matched to a gene: 3. Germline-derived CDR1 and CDR2 are GTSNPN and SVGIG (reference sequence). CDR3 in amino acids: CAWSLGQGNYGYTF. CDR3 DNA sequence: TGTGCCTGGAGTCTGGGACAGGGAAACTATGGCTACACCTTC.

The chain combines TRBV6-1 with TRBJ2-3, with 11 bases that match TRBD1. CDR1 and CDR2 (germline): MNHNS, SASEGT. The junction had 8 bases not matched to a gene; V was cut back by 2 bases and J by 4 bases. CDR3 size: 17 residues. The CDR3 here is CASSERDRGSLADTQYF. The DNA of the CDR3 is TGTGCCAGCAGTGAAAGGGACAGGGGGTCCCTCGCAGATACGCAGTATTTT.

The gene calls are TRBV7-2 and TRBJ2-7; the match to TRBD2 covers 13 bases. V lost 5 bases to trimming and J lost 6 bases; unmatched junction nucleotides: 7. CDR3 length: 15 amino acids. Germline CDR1 reads SGHTA; CDR2 reads FQGNSA. The CDR3 DNA reads TGTGCCAGCAGCGCAACTAGCGGGGGGGCGACCGAGCAGTACTTC. This encodes CASSATSGGATEQYF.

The V call is TRBV30, the J call TRBJ1-5; D call uncertain. The CDR3 runs 13 residues. Trimming stripped 5 bases from V and 3 bases from J, with 11 bases between. Germline CDR1 and CDR2: GTSNPN and SVGIG (reference sequence). The CDR3 DNA reads as TGTGCCTGGGCCCCCAGCTACAATCAGCCCCAGCATTTT. This sequence encodes CAWAPSYNQPQHF.

This sequence joins TRBV6-1 and TRBJ1-1, with D possibly matching TRBD1 (5 bases). Germline V gene sequence: CDR1 MNHNS, CDR2 SASEGT. Trimming stripped 9 bases from V and 0 bases from J, with 11 bases between. The CDR3 runs to 13 residues. CDR3 protein: CASGTSLNTEAFF. CDR3 DNA sequence: TGTGCCAGTGGGACGAGCCTGAACACTGAAGCTTTCTTT.

The chain recombines TRBV21-1 with TRBJ2-7; the DNA was not used to check the table's D call, TRBD2. TRBV21-1 is labeled a pseudogene. This CDR3 spans 17 amino acids. The CDR3 is CASSKREVAPDGYEQYF. The CDR3 DNA sequence: TGTGCCAGCAGCAAACGGGAGGTAGCTCCGGACGGCTACGAGCAGTACTTC.

The rearrangement links TRBV25-1 to TRBJ1-1; no reliable D call. Germline CDR1 reads MGHDK; CDR2 reads SYGVNS. This CDR3 contains 14 residues. V was pared by 4 bases and J by 1 base, with 10 bases between. The CDR3 DNA reads TGTGCCAGCAGTGGAGGGCTTCGGAACACTGAAGCTTTCTTT. Translation: CASSGGLRNTEAFF. The complete variable domain, with remaining parts taken from reference TRBV25-1 and TRBJ1-1, reads EADIYQTPRYLVIGTGKKITLECSQTMGHDKMYWYQQDPGMELHLIHYSYGVNSTEKGDLSSESTVSRIRTEHFPLTLESARPSHTSQYLCASSGGLRNTEAFFGQGTRLTVV.

The chain couples TRBV5-1 to TRBJ1-6; 7 nucleotides line up with TRBD1. Germline CDR1 is SGHRS and CDR2 is YFSETQ. The CDR3 totals 14 residues. CDR3 nucleotide sequence: TGCGTCAGTCGACCGACAGGGCTTAATTCACCCCTCCACTTT. Its protein is CVSRPTGLNSPLHF.

The chain is built from TRBV20-1 and TRBJ2-2, with D possibly TRBD1 on 5 matching bases. The CDR3 runs 11 residues. In germline, CDR1 is DFQATT, CDR2 SNEGSKA (reference sequence). Trimming took 3 bases from V and 8 from J, leaving 7 bases between them. The CDR3 sequence: CSARDKGELFF. The CDR3 DNA follows: TGCAGTGCTAGGGACAAGGGGGAGCTGTTTTTT.

The chain uses TRBV19 and TRBJ2-7; 8 bases fit TRBD1. The CDR3 totals 16 residues. Germline values: CDR1 LNHDA, CDR2 SQIVND (reference sequence). J gave up 6 bases and V 9 bases, and 19 bases lay outside the gene matches. DNA for the CDR3: TGTGCCAGCAGCGGGTTGGCGACAGGGGAAAGCGGCGAGCAGTACTTC. Translating gives CASSGLATGESGEQYF.

The V gene is TRBV9, the J gene TRBJ2-7; 10 bases align to TRBD2. V lost 2 bases, J lost 4 bases, and 6 bases stayed unmatched. The CDR3 length is 15 residues. Germline V lookup: CDR1 SGDLS, CDR2 YYNGEE. CDR3 sequence: CASSVGLAGEYEQYF. The CDR3 nucleotides are TGTGCCAGCAGCGTTGGGCTAGCGGGGGAGTACGAGCAGTACTTC.